This T cell receptor beta chain is from a study of cytomegalovirus exposure and HLA in healthy donors. Study results and caveats: Later analysis associated a missense DCLRE1C variant with TCR beta V- and J-gene trimming.

V was shortened by 2 bases and J by 3 bases, with 9 bases between the two germline ends. This CDR3 is 14 amino acids long. The germline CDR1 and CDR2 sequences are MNHEY and SMNVEV (reference sequence). At collection, donors were nominally healthy, but unrecorded immune exposures were probable. As for this clone: The antigen remains undetermined.

The PCR ran on 60 Vbeta and 13 Jbeta primers. Clones were sequenced by immunoSEQ multiplex PCR, and TCRdb holds only the in-frame ones, with some missing. The data hold 270,000 or so clones, with approximately 91% observed a single time. The sequence derives from a girl aged 2 to 9 in good health and CMV-seronegative. The chain has TRBV27 and TRBJ2-3, with a possible D match to TRBD1 (6 bases). The sequenced material came from PBMCs. For the CDR3, the DNA is TGTGCCAGCAGTTTAAAAGACAGGACAGATACGCAGTATTTT. Encoded protein: CASSLKDRTDTQYF.